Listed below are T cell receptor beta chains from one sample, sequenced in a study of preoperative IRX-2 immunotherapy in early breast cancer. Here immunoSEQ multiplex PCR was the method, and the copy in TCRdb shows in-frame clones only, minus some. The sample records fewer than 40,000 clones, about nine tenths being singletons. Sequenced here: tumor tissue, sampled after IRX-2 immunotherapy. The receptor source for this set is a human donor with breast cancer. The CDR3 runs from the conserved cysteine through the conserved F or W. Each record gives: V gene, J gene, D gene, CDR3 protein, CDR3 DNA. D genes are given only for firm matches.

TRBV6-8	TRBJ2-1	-	CASSANTGTVQFF	TGTGCCAGCAGTGCAAATACAGGGACGGTTCAGTTCTTC
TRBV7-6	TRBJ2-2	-	CASSRRPLEGELFF	TGTGCCAGCAGCCGCAGGCCCCTAGAGGGGGAGCTGTTTTTT
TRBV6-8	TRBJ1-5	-	CASRPDSANQPQHF	TGTGCCAGCAGACCTGACAGCGCCAATCAGCCCCAGCATTTT
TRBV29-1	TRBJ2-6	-	CSVELARGSTGANVLTF	TGCAGCGTTGAGCTCGCCAGGGGATCAACTGGGGCCAACGTCCTGACTTTC
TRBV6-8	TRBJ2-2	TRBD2	CASSYSRRGTGELFF	TGTGCCAGCAGTTACTCTCGGCGGGGGACCGGGGAGCTGTTTTTT
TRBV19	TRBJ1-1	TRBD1	CASIRGQGWTEAFF	TGTGCCAGTATAAGAGGACAGGGATGGACTGAAGCTTTCTTT
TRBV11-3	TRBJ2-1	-	CASSPRGSASSYNEQFF	TGTGCCAGCAGCCCCCGGGGTAGCGCGAGCTCCTACAATGAGCAGTTCTTC
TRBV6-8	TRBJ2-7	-	CASSYPGQTYEQYF	TGTGCCAGCAGTTACCCAGGACAGACCTACGAGCAGTACTTC
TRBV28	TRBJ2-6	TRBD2	CASSLEGLAGFSGANVLTF	TGTGCCAGCAGTTTGGAGGGACTAGCGGGATTCTCTGGGGCCAACGTCCTGACTTTC
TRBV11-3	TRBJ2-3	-	CASSLGGNTDTQYF	TGTGCCAGCAGCTTAGGGGGAAACACAGATACGCAGTATTTT
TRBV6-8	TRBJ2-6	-	CASCVGVWDSGANVLTF	TGTGCCAGCTGCGTCGGAGTCTGGGACTCTGGGGCCAACGTCCTGACTTTC
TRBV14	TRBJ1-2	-	CASSQDTYLGYTF	TGTGCCAGCAGCCAAGATACGTACCTTGGCTACACCTTC
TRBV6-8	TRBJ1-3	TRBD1	CAINDRGGGNTIYF	TGTGCCATCAACGACAGGGGCGGGGGAAACACCATATATTTT
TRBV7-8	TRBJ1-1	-	CASSLRLDTEAFF	TGTGCCAGCAGCTTAAGACTGGACACTGAAGCTTTCTTT
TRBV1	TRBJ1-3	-	CASSQVTGTGLGNTIYF	TGCGCCAGCAGCCAAGTAACCGGGACAGGGTTGGGAAACACCATATATTTT
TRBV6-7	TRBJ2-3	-	CASSYGGLSTSTDTQYF	TGTGCCAGCAGTTACGGTGGACTGAGTACTAGCACAGATACGCAGTATTTT
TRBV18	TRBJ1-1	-	CASSPLADMNTEAFF	TGTGCCAGCTCACCACTGGCAGATATGAACACTGAAGCTTTCTTT